These 32 T cell receptor beta chains were all obtained from the same sample, sequenced in a study of blood T cell repertoires in COVID-19. Generated by immunoSEQ multiplex PCR, the TCRdb table keeps only in-frame clones and is missing some. The sample contains over 100,000 clones, 84% of which appear only once. The sequencing sample was made of PBMCs or T cells enriched from blood (not recorded which). The receptors derive from a woman aged 25 to 39 who had recovered from COVID-19.

V gene TRBV28 combines with J gene TRBJ1-1; D uncertain. Trimming pared 4 bases from V and 5 bases from J, leaving 14 bases between. CDR1 is MDHEN and CDR2 is SYDVKM in the germline V gene. This CDR3 contains 14 residues. This CDR3 reads CASSSQRRRTEAFF. The CDR3 DNA reads as TGTGCCAGCAGTTCCCAGCGACGGAGGACTGAAGCTTTCTTT.

V and J are TRBV28 and TRBJ1-5; D is unresolved. This CDR3 comprises 13 residues. Germline loops: CDR1 MDHEN, CDR2 SYDVKM. Trimming removed 7 bases at V and 5 bases at J, with 12 bases between. The CDR3: CASTRLADQPQHF. In nucleotides, the CDR3 is TGTGCCAGCACCCGCCTCGCGGATCAGCCCCAGCATTTT.

This chain joins TRBV24-1 and TRBJ2-1; D may be TRBD2 (6 bases). Between the trimmed V and J ends, which lost 3 bases and 8 bases, there was a span of 16 bases. The CDR3 consists of 15 residues. Germline V gene sequence: CDR1 KGHDR, CDR2 SFDVKD. CDR3 amino acids: CATSDAPGLLDEQFF. For the CDR3, the DNA is TGTGCCACCAGTGATGCCCCGGGACTCCTGGATGAGCAGTTCTTC.

Remarks on this clone: Other DNA sequences within the sample encode an identical CDR3. This chain joins TRBV7-2 and TRBJ2-7; 10 bases match TRBD1. The CDR3 has 15 residues. The germline CDR1 and CDR2 sequences are SGHTA and FQGNSA. After removal of 4 bases from V and 1 base from J, the junction contained 4 bases not matched to a gene. Written as DNA, the CDR3 is TGTGCCAGCAGCTCCCGGACAGGGGGGTCCTACGAGCAGTACTTC. Its protein is CASSSRTGGSYEQYF.

The V and J genes are TRBV5-6 and TRBJ2-7, with 7 nucleotides matching TRBD1. With 0 bases clipped from V and 0 bases from J, the junction kept 6 bases outside the gene matches. The CDR3 consists of 16 residues. Looked up from germline, CDR1 is SGHDT and CDR2 is YYEEEE. The DNA of the CDR3 is TGTGCCAGCAGCTTGGCCCGCCGACAGGGCTCCTACGAGCAGTACTTC. As protein: CASSLARRQGSYEQYF.

The V and J genes are TRBV3-1 (or the pseudogene TRBV3-2) and TRBJ1-2; D is undetermined. The germline V gene has CDR1 LGHDT and CDR2 YNNKEL (reference sequence). Trimming shortened V by 1 base and J by 2 bases, and 14 bases separated the two germline ends. The CDR3 spans 16 residues. CDR3 nucleotides: TGTGCCAGCAGCCAAGCATGGAGCCAAATAAACTATGGCTACACCTTC. As protein: CASSQAWSQINYGYTF.

This clone appeared a few times. The chain couples TRBV7-6 to TRBJ1-1, with D tentatively TRBD1 (6 bases). V lost 8 bases and J lost 0, with 16 bases in between. The V gene's germline CDR1 is SGHVS and CDR2 FNYEAQ. The CDR3 has 15 residues. The CDR3 is CASGKRTDMNTEAFF. The CDR3 nucleotides read TGTGCCAGCGGTAAGAGGACAGACATGAACACTGAAGCTTTCTTT.

The chain uses TRBV11-2 and TRBJ1-3, with D possibly being TRBD1 (6 bases). Germline CDR1 SGHAT, CDR2 FQNNGV. This CDR3 comprises 17 residues. Trimming pared 5 bases from V and 4 bases from J, leaving 21 bases between. CDR3 sequence reads: CASSPRVGAKIGNTIYF. CDR3 coding DNA: TGTGCCAGCAGCCCCCGGGTGGGGGCGAAGATAGGAAACACCATATATTTT. Looking up the rest from reference TRBV11-2 and TRBJ1-3 gives the full variable domain: EAGVAQSPRYKIIEKRQSVAFWCNPISGHATLYWYQQILGQGPKLLIQFQNNGVVDDSQLPKDRFSAERLKGVDSTLKIQPAKLEDSAVYLCASSPRVGAKIGNTIYFGEGSWLTVV.

The chain is built from TRBV15 and TRBJ1-6; weak D call: TRBD1 (5 bases). The length of the CDR3 is 17 residues. V was pared by 8 bases and J by 1 base, with 18 bases between. The germline CDR1 and CDR2 sequences are LNHNV and YYDKDF (reference sequence). The CDR3 DNA is TGTGCCACCGGGAATGGTAGAAGGGGTTCCTATAATTCACCCCTCCACTTT. This sequence encodes CATGNGRRGSYNSPLHF.

This clone was seen just once. The chain links TRBV7-9 to TRBJ2-3, with a tentative D call TRBD1 (6 bases). CDR1 and CDR2 from the germline V gene are SEHNR and FQNEAQ (reference sequence). CDR3 size: 15 residues. V lost 1 base, J lost 4 bases, and 12 bases lay in between. CDR3 protein: CASSLVGARADTQYF. CDR3 sequence (DNA): TGTGCCAGCAGCTTAGTGGGGGCGCGGGCAGATACGCAGTATTTT.

This chain's CDR3 is CASSQGGGRTSYEQYF. For the CDR3, the DNA is TGCGCCAGCAGCCAAGGGGGCGGGAGGACTAGCTACGAGCAGTACTTC. V and J are TRBV4-3 and TRBJ2-7; 8 nucleotides align to TRBD2. After removal of 1 base from V and 3 bases from J, the junction contained 8 bases not matched to a gene. The CDR3 is made up of 16 amino acids. Germline V gene sequence: CDR1 LGHNA, CDR2 YSLEER.

The chain has TRBV4-1 and TRBJ1-2; D possibly corresponds to TRBD1 (6 bases). V was cut by 0 bases and J by 6 bases, with 17 bases left in between. CDR1 MGHRA and CDR2 YSYEKL come from the germline V gene. The CDR3 extends over 16 amino acids. CDR3: CASSQDRARGINGYTF. The CDR3 nucleotides read TGCGCCAGCAGCCAAGATCGGGCCAGGGGAATTAATGGCTACACCTTC.

V is TRBV28 and J is TRBJ1-5, with D possibly TRBD1 on 5 matching bases. Germline CDR1 is MDHEN and CDR2 is SYDVKM. V gave up 6 bases and J gave up 4 bases, with 10 bases separating them. This CDR3 has 13 amino acids. CDR3 sequence reads: CASSPGGNQPQHF. CDR3 DNA sequence: TGTGCCAGCAGCCCGGGGGGGAATCAGCCCCAGCATTTT.

The chain is built from TRBV28 and TRBJ2-1, with 8 bases matching TRBD2. This CDR3 comprises 14 residues. J was trimmed by 4 bases and V by 7 bases; bases with no gene match: 6. The V gene's germline CDR1 is MDHEN and CDR2 SYDVKM. CDR3 DNA sequence: TGTGCCAGCAACCCTAGCGGGTTGTACAATGAGCAGTTCTTC. Protein sequence: CASNPSGLYNEQFF.

As regards this clone: An end of the junction differs from the germline gene, which may be a read error. The rearrangement uses TRBV4-1 and TRBJ2-7, with TRBD1 matching over 9 bases. The CDR3 spans 15 residues. From germline, CDR1 is MGHRA and CDR2 YSYEKL. The CDR3 DNA sequence: TGCGCCAGCAGCGAAGACAGGGGGAATGCCTACGAGCAGTACTTC. Its translation: CASSEDRGNAYEQYF.

CDR3 DNA sequence: TGTGCCACCAGCAGAGACAGACTCGGGTACGAGCAGTACTTC. This sequence encodes CATSRDRLGYEQYF. The J gene is TRBJ2-7, the V gene TRBV15; no clear D gene. Germline loops: CDR1 LNHNV, CDR2 YYDKDF (reference sequence). The CDR3 is 14 amino acids. Trimming removed 0 bases from V and 4 bases from J, with 10 bases in between.

V gene TRBV7-9 combines with J gene TRBJ2-7; 11 bases match TRBD2. The V segment lost 1 base and the J segment 2 bases; nucleotides outside the gene matches: 1. Germline CDR1 and CDR2: SEHNR and FQNEAQ (reference sequence). CDR3 size: 15 residues. DNA of the CDR3: TGTGCCAGCAGCTTAGGACTAGCGGGAACCTACGAGCAGTACTTC. Translating it yields CASSLGLAGTYEQYF.

The chain is built from TRBV7-2 and TRBJ1-1, with D possibly being TRBD1 (5 bases). In germline, CDR1 is SGHTA, CDR2 FQGNSA. The length of the CDR3 is 18 residues. The V and J ends lost 5 bases and 0 bases respectively, with 22 bases between them. The CDR3 DNA follows: TGTGCCAGCAGCCACCGGCTCCCAGGGCGGGGGATGAACACTGAAGCTTTCTTT. This encodes CASSHRLPGRGMNTEAFF.

The chain couples TRBV7-9 to TRBJ2-1, with 7 bases lining up with TRBD2. V gave up 2 bases and J gave up 7 bases; unmatched junction bases: 8. Germline V lookup: CDR1 SEHNR, CDR2 FQNEAQ (reference sequence). The CDR3 spans 15 residues. The CDR3 loop is CASSLLSGNTNEQFF. The CDR3 bases are TGTGCCAGCAGCTTATTGAGCGGGAACACAAATGAGCAGTTCTTC.

The chain joins TRBV6-6 to TRBJ2-1, with D possibly being TRBD2 (6 bases). This CDR3 is built from 14 residues. V gave up 5 bases and J gave up 8 bases, with 16 bases separating them. Germline loops: CDR1 MNHNY, CDR2 SVGAGI (reference sequence). Written as DNA, the CDR3 is TGTGCCAGCAGTCAGGCGACTAGAGTGGATGAGCAGTTCTTC. The encoded protein is CASSQATRVDEQFF.

The V call is TRBV20-1, the J call TRBJ2-1; 13 nucleotides line up with TRBD2. The junction had 3 bases not matched to a gene; V was cut back by 3 bases and J by 7 bases. This CDR3 is built from 14 residues. The V gene's germline CDR1 is DFQATT and CDR2 SNEGSKA (reference sequence). DNA of the CDR3: TGCAGTGCTAGTGGGACTAGCGGGAAGAATGAGCAGTTCTTC. It is translated as CSASGTSGKNEQFF.

The chain links TRBV4-1 to TRBJ1-4; D might be TRBD1 (6 bases). The V and J ends lost 1 base and 7 bases respectively, with 13 bases between them. CDR3 length equals 15 residues. From germline, CDR1 is MGHRA and CDR2 YSYEKL. CDR3 DNA sequence: TGCGCCAGCAGCCAAGCCCTAACAGGGCGTGAAAAACTGTTTTTT. Translation: CASSQALTGREKLFF.

This chain uses TRBV7-8 with TRBJ2-7, with 9 bases lining up with TRBD2. The trim removed 1 base at V and 4 bases at J, leaving 2 bases unmatched. The CDR3 is 14 residues long. The germline CDR1 and CDR2 sequences are SGHVS and FQNEAQ. This CDR3 is CASSLERGAYEQYF. For the CDR3, the DNA is TGTGCCAGCAGCTTAGAGCGGGGGGCTTACGAGCAGTACTTC.

This chain uses TRBV24-1 with TRBJ1-4, with D possibly being TRBD1 (5 bases). Deletions cut 3 bases from V and 10 bases from J, with 11 bases between. The CDR3 totals 13 residues. The germline CDR1 and CDR2 sequences are KGHDR and SFDVKD. The CDR3 coding sequence is TGTGCCACCAGTGATGGGGCAGAAGGAAAACTGTTTTTT. The encoded protein is CATSDGAEGKLFF.

Only one count was recorded for this clone. The gene calls are TRBV7-2 and TRBJ1-2, with D possibly being TRBD1 (5 bases). Germline-derived CDR1 and CDR2 are SGHTA and FQGNSA. The CDR3 loop spans 12 amino acids. Trimming stripped 1 base from V and 10 bases from J, with 10 bases between. For the CDR3, the DNA is TGTGCCAGCAGCTTAGGGGCAGGGATCTACACCTTC. This encodes CASSLGAGIYTF.

The V gene is TRBV24-1, the J gene TRBJ1-4, with 8 bases identical to TRBD1. This CDR3 is 14 amino acids long. The junction had 5 bases not matched to a gene; V was cut back by 4 bases and J by 8 bases. Germline V gene sequence: CDR1 KGHDR, CDR2 SFDVKD. The CDR3 nucleotides are TGTGCCACCAGTGACAACAGGGGGTGGGAAAAACTGTTTTTT. Residues: CATSDNRGWEKLFF.

The J gene is TRBJ1-5, the V gene TRBV7-3; 9 nucleotides agree with TRBD1. J gave up 3 bases and V 1 base, and 25 bases lay outside the gene matches. Germline V gene lookup returns CDR1 SGHTA and CDR2 FQGTGA. The CDR3 covers 23 residues. The CDR3 is CASSLKFKKRDRAARDNNQPQHF. The CDR3 bases are TGTGCCAGCAGCTTAAAATTCAAAAAAAGGGACAGGGCCGCTCGTGATAACAATCAGCCCCAGCATTTT.

The table lists this clone with a count of one. J is TRBJ1-1 and V is TRBV29-1, with D perhaps matching TRBD1 (5 bases). Trimming cost V 7 bases and J 2 bases, with 20 bases left between them. Germline V lookup: CDR1 SQVTM, CDR2 ANQGSEA. The CDR3 consists of 15 residues. The CDR3 here is CSDGRVGGYNTEAFF. The CDR3 DNA is TGCAGCGACGGGAGGGTCGGGGGGTACAACACTGAAGCTTTCTTT.

The V and J genes are TRBV19 and TRBJ2-1; tentative D call: TRBD1 (6 bases). V shed 5 bases and J shed 9 bases, with 14 bases lying between them. Germline values: CDR1 LNHDA, CDR2 SQIVND (reference sequence). The length of the CDR3 is 13 residues. CDR3 region: CASSAPQGGEQFF. The CDR3 nucleotides are TGTGCCAGTAGTGCCCCCCAAGGGGGTGAGCAGTTCTTC.

The CDR3 here is CASSVQGLEAFF. In DNA form, the CDR3 reads TGTGCCAGCAGCGTACAGGGCTTAGAAGCTTTCTTT. The chain links TRBV11-2 to TRBJ1-1; D might be TRBD1 (6 bases). Looked up from germline, CDR1 is SGHAT and CDR2 is FQNNGV. The V end was cut by 5 bases, the J end by 8 bases, with 12 bases between. The CDR3 consists of 12 residues.

This chain joins TRBV4-2 and TRBJ2-1; 7 bases fit TRBD2. CDR1 LGHNA and CDR2 YNFKEQ come from the germline V gene. The CDR3 totals 15 residues. The V segment lost 0 bases and the J segment 4 bases; nucleotides outside the gene matches: 3. The CDR3 loop reads CASSQDAGEYNEQFF. CDR3 nucleotide sequence: TGTGCCAGCAGCCAAGACGCGGGAGAGTACAATGAGCAGTTCTTC.

The J gene is TRBJ2-2, the V gene TRBV9; a weak D match, TRBD1 (5 bases). The germline CDR1 and CDR2 sequences are SGDLS and YYNGEE. The CDR3 covers 15 residues. Trimming removed 4 bases at V and 0 bases at J, with 10 bases between. Here the CDR3 DNA reads TGTGCCAGCAGCTTACAGGCGCCGAACACCGGGGAGCTGTTTTTT. It yields the protein CASSLQAPNTGELFF.